This TCR beta chain was sequenced in a study of blood T cell repertoires in COVID-19 (dated by TCRdb to between 2020 and 2021). Notes on the research overall: Samples covering the acute and convalescent phases of COVID-19 were provided by collaborators in the United States, Italy and Spain. Sample metadata almost always included a de-identified subject ID, COVID-19 status, age in years and sex. The material from the prospective study consisted of cDNA or gDNA derived from T cells, B-cell-depleted T cells, or PBMCs. Deeply sampled blood TCRbeta repertoires from subjects exposed to, actively infected with, or recovered from COVID-19 were included in the dataset. A freely available public database, intended as a resource for researchers studying the immune response to SARS-CoV-2, is where the repertoires were released. Where HLA class I and class II types were available, the types were taken from metadata supplied by the sample provider, not from assay-based typing. Samples came from the ongoing ImmuneRACE study (first 160 participants) plus 1,254 subjects from 6 global collaborators. Results and caveats for the whole study, not just this receptor: Clinical and demographic metadata were provided uncurated, with the amount varying by source and participant.

TCRbeta CDR3 regions were amplified from genomic DNA by means of the immunoSEQ Assay, a bias-controlled multiplex PCR. Processing in the source paper ran as follows. Within the assay, amplification of reference gene primers was used to estimate how many nucleated cells each sample contained. To quantify the absolute abundance of each unique TCRbeta CDR3 rearrangement, sequence reads were collapsed and filtered. For each sample, productive Simpson clonality was calculated by taking the square root of Simpson's diversity index across productive rearrangements. TCRdb re-hosts the immuneACCESS table, in-frame sequences only. Its copies lack some clones; in the studies checked, an unresolved V gene accounts for under half of them, and the cause for the rest is not known. The D gene and trimming were derived from the DNA, and the V and J assignments and clone size from that table. This sample comprises about 190,000 clones, about four fifths of them detected only once. The ten most abundant clones make up under 3.5% of the sample.

Note on this clone: Its antigen is not yet known. Per-nucleotide qualities are absent, and no much larger clonotype sits a single base away.

CDR1 and CDR2 were assigned from the germline V gene (reference sequence) as LNHDA and SQIVND. V is pruned by 5 bases and J by 6 bases, leaving 6 bases of the junction without a gene match. Reading from cysteine to phenylalanine, the CDR3 counts 14 amino acids. CDR3 DNA only is kept here, 42 bases in frame from base 1. The collaborating institutions used their own protocols to collect whole blood in K2EDTA tubes. For TCRbeta analysis, collaborators shipped samples as frozen whole blood, isolated PBMCs, or DNA extracted from either of those sample types. The clonotype comes from a man aged 45 to 65 with active or convalescent COVID-19. Sequenced input: peripheral blood. The rearranged segments are TRBV19 and TRBJ2-4, and 8 junction bases match TRBD1. The DNA sequence reads TGTGCCAGTAGTGTTACAGGGGGAGGAAACATTCAGTACTTC. Translated, it gives CASSVTGGGNIQYF.